These T cell receptor beta chains were read from a single sample in a study of shared clonotypes between healthy human individuals. Data came from immunoSEQ multiplex PCR; TCRdb stores just in-frame clones and leaves some out. The sample consists of approximately 2,000,000 clones, just under 95% of them appearing once. Material: naive CD4+ T cells from PBMCs. These receptors all come from a man younger than 35 in good health. Some clones in this sample may be carry-over from other donors' samples. The CDR3 runs from the conserved cysteine through the conserved F or W. The D gene is left open where the match is weak. Not every row has a clone size; where given, it reads once, few, many or a size class.

size,J,D,V,DNA,CDR3
few,TRBJ2-7,NA,TRBV28,TGTGCCAGCAGTTTCGGCCAGGCGAGCTCCTACGAGCAGTACTTC,CASSFGQASSYEQYF
NA,TRBJ1-2,NA,TRBV6-1,TGTGCCAGCAATCCCCCCGTAGGCGGCTACACCTTC,CASNPPVGGYTF
NA,TRBJ1-1,TRBD1,TRBV27,TGTGCCAGCAGTCCCCCGGGACAGGTGCCGGACACTGAAGCTTTCTTT,CASSPPGQVPDTEAFF
NA,TRBJ2-1,NA,TRBV15,TGTGCCACCAGCAGAGAATCGGATGAGCAGTTCTTC,CATSRESDEQFF
NA,TRBJ1-5,NA,TRBV2,TGTGCCAGCAGAGGTACAGGGTCCAATCAGCCCCAGCATTTT,CASRGTGSNQPQHF
NA,TRBJ2-1,TRBD2,TRBV10-2,TGCGCCAGCAGTGACGGGACTAGCGGGAGGCCACGGCAGTTCTTC,CASSDGTSGRPRQFF
NA,TRBJ2-7,NA,TRBV9,TGTGCCAGCAGCGTAGCTACTGGGAGCTCCTACGAGCAGTACTTC,CASSVATGSSYEQYF
NA,TRBJ2-7,NA,TRBV5-1,TGCGCCAGCAGCCCGCTGACAGGCCCCTACGAGCAGTACTTC,CASSPLTGPYEQYF
NA,TRBJ2-5,TRBD1,TRBV18,TGTGCCAGCTCACCGACAGGGGGCGCGGAGACCCAGTACTTC,CASSPTGGAETQYF
NA,TRBJ2-1,NA,TRBV7-2,TGTGCCAGCAGCTTGTCCGGCATTACTGAGCAGTTCTTC,CASSLSGITEQFF
NA,TRBJ1-1,TRBD1,TRBV6-5,TGTGCCAGCAGTGCCGCTTCAGGGGGCTGGGCTGAAGCTTTCTTT,CASSAASGGWAEAFF
NA,TRBJ1-4,NA,TRBV11-2,TGTGCCAGCAGTCAGACAGGCGCTAATGAAAAACTGTTTTTT,CASSQTGANEKLFF
NA,TRBJ2-2,TRBD2,TRBV4-1,TGCGCCAGCAGCCCCCTAGCGGGAGGTCCCTCTGCGTCCACCGGGGAGCTGTTTTTT,CASSPLAGGPSASTGELFF
NA,TRBJ1-3,NA,TRBV29-1,TGCAGCGTTGCGGGCCCCCCGAGAAACACCATATATTTT,CSVAGPPRNTIYF
NA,TRBJ2-7,NA,TRBV28,TGTGCCAGCAGTTTCTATCCCTCGGCAGCGTCAACGTACGAGCAGTACTTC,CASSFYPSAASTYEQYF
NA,TRBJ1-1,NA,TRBV7-2,TGTGCCAGCAGCCTCCAGGGGTCTGGGACTGAAGCTTTCTTT,CASSLQGSGTEAFF
NA,TRBJ2-7,NA,TRBV10-1,TGCGCCAGCAGTGAGTCGGGGGTGGGCGAGCAGTACTTC,CASSESGVGEQYF
NA,TRBJ1-1,NA,TRBV4-1,TGCGCCAGCAGCCAAGTGGGAGGGGCCAGAGGGACTGAAGCTTTCTTT,CASSQVGGARGTEAFF
once,TRBJ2-7,NA,TRBV6-5,TGTGCCAGCAGTTACCAAGGACCGCGATTGAAGCAGTACTTC,CASSYQGPRLKQYF
NA,TRBJ2-3,TRBD1,TRBV28,TGTGCCAGCAGTCCAAGACAGGGGGCAGATACGCAGTATTTT,CASSPRQGADTQYF
NA,TRBJ1-2,NA,TRBV5-5,TGTGCCAGCAGCTTTAGGGTGGAGTATACTAACTATGGCTACACCTTC,CASSFRVEYTNYGYTF
NA,TRBJ2-1,NA,TRBV12-5,TGTGCTAGTGGTACCTATTCCAGTGAGCAGTTCTTC,CASGTYSSEQFF
once,TRBJ1-5,TRBD1,TRBV10-3,TGTGCCACCAGACAGGGCGGGGATCAGCCCCAGCATTTT,CATRQGGDQPQHF
few,TRBJ1-5,NA,TRBV7-9,TGTGCCAGCAGTACTAGCAATCAGCCCCAGCATTTT,CASSTSNQPQHF
NA,TRBJ2-2,TRBD2,TRBV28,TGTGCCAGCAGTCCAGCCGGGAGGGCCGCCGGGGAGCTGTTTTTT,CASSPAGRAAGELFF
NA,TRBJ2-7,NA,TRBV7-2,TGTGCCAGCAGCCGGGACTGGAGCTCCTACGAGCAGTACTTC,CASSRDWSSYEQYF
NA,TRBJ1-1,NA,TRBV6-6,TGTGCCAGCAGTTACGTCGGGGGAATCACTGAAGCTTTCTTT,CASSYVGGITEAFF
NA,TRBJ2-3,NA,TRBV7-8,TGTGCCAGCAGCACCCGGGACAGAAGGACTATAACAGATACGCAGTATTTT,CASSTRDRRTITDTQYF
NA,TRBJ2-4,TRBD2,TRBV4-1,TGCGCCAGCAGCCAAGATGTTGCTAGCGGGAATTCTCGAAACATTCAGTACTTC,CASSQDVASGNSRNIQYF
NA,TRBJ2-3,NA,TRBV6-7,TGTGCCAGCAGCCCTTCGGTACCACTCTCACCGTCCATACCAGATACGCAGTATTTT,CASSPSVPLSPSIPDTQYF
NA,TRBJ2-7,NA,TRBV19,TGTGCCAGTAGTCGGGATGGATACGAGCAGTACTTC,CASSRDGYEQYF
NA,TRBJ2-3,TRBD2,TRBV30,TGTGCCTGGAACCGACTAGCGGGATATTATACGCAGTATTTT,CAWNRLAGYYTQYF
NA,TRBJ1-1,TRBD1,TRBV19,TGTGCCAGTAGTTCGGACAGGGTTGGGTACACTGAAGCTTTCTTT,CASSSDRVGYTEAFF
NA,TRBJ1-6,NA,TRBV4-1,TGCGCCAGCAGCCTCCCGTGGGGGCAGAATTCACCCCTCCACTTT,CASSLPWGQNSPLHF
NA,TRBJ1-5,TRBD1,TRBV5-6,TGTGCCAGCAGCTTGGTCTTTGGAGACAGGGCAAATCATCAGCCCCAGCATTTT,CASSLVFGDRANHQPQHF